The 17 T cell receptor beta chains listed next were all sequenced from one sample in a study of blood T cell repertoires in COVID-19. Clones were sequenced by immunoSEQ multiplex PCR, and TCRdb holds only the in-frame ones, with some missing. Altogether roughly 38,000 clones are present, 76% being singletons, with the ten largest covering roughly 8.7%. The sequencing sample was made of peripheral blood. The receptors shown here come from a man aged 65 to 79 with active or convalescent COVID-19.

The chain joins TRBV28 to TRBJ1-1; possibly TRBD1 for D (5 bases). In germline, CDR1 is MDHEN, CDR2 SYDVKM. The V and J ends lost 7 bases and 8 bases respectively, with 11 bases between them. This CDR3 has 11 residues. The chain's CDR3 is CASKLQVEAFF. CDR3 nucleotides: TGTGCCAGCAAATTACAGGTAGAAGCTTTCTTT.

The chain links TRBV2 to TRBJ1-5, with a weak D call TRBD1 (5 bases). The CDR3 covers 14 residues. The germline CDR1 and CDR2 sequences are SNHLY and FYNNEI. The ends were cut back, 6 bases at V and 8 bases at J, with 17 bases in the middle. For the CDR3, the DNA is TGTGCCAGCAGGGCTGGGGCAGGGAGGGAGCCCCAGCATTTT. It is translated as CASRAGAGREPQHF.

The chain uses TRBV28 and TRBJ1-2; no reliable D call. CDR3 length: 14 amino acids. Per germline, CDR1 MDHEN and CDR2 SYDVKM. The V and J ends lost 11 bases and 2 bases respectively, with 18 bases between them. The CDR3 DNA reads as TGTGCCGCGGCGGGAGACGCAGCAAACTATGGCTACACCTTC. Translating it yields CAAAGDAANYGYTF.

The genes are TRBV7-9 and TRBJ2-3, with 8 positions matching TRBD2. Trimming at V came to 5 bases and at J to 6 bases, leaving 10 bases not matched to a gene. CDR3 length: 15 residues. CDR1 SEHNR and CDR2 FQNEAQ come from the germline V gene (reference sequence). The CDR3 bases are TGTGCCAGCAGCCCGGACTACGGGGGGGGTGATACGCAGTATTTT. Encoded protein: CASSPDYGGGDTQYF.

The chain carries TRBV19 and TRBJ1-1; unclear D gene. This CDR3 comprises 13 residues. Germline CDR1 is LNHDA and CDR2 is SQIVND (reference sequence). V lost 4 bases and J 7 bases, leaving 13 bases between the germline ends. CDR3 nucleotide sequence: TGTGCCAGTAGTAGGGAGACCGAGTATGAAGCTTTCTTT. Its translation: CASSRETEYEAFF.

The V call is TRBV5-4, the J call TRBJ2-7; 9 bases align to TRBD1. Trimming cost V 2 bases and J 6 bases; bases outside gene matches: 3. The CDR3 covers 13 residues. Germline CDR1 is SGHNT and CDR2 is YYREEE (reference sequence). The CDR3 bases are TGTGCCAGCAGCTTCTGGGACAGGGCCGAGCAGTACTTC. Its translation: CASSFWDRAEQYF.

CDR3 coding DNA: TGTGCCAGCAGTTACACGACAGGTCGAACTGAAAAACTGTTTTTT. Translation gives CASSYTTGRTEKLFF. V usage is TRBV6-6 and J usage is TRBJ1-4, with D possibly TRBD1 on 6 matching bases. Trimming removed 2 bases from V and 7 bases from J, with 14 bases in between. Per germline, CDR1 MNHNY and CDR2 SVGAGI (reference sequence). This CDR3 region has 15 residues.

This chain links TRBV7-2 with TRBJ1-6, with no clear D. V was shortened by 5 bases and J by 19 bases, with 9 bases between the two germline ends. CDR3 length: 9 residues. Germline-derived CDR1 and CDR2 are SGHTA and FQGNSA. The CDR3 region is CASSAAGHF. The CDR3 nucleotides are TGTGCCAGCAGCGCGGCGGGGCACTTT.

V and J are TRBV5-1 and TRBJ2-3, with 8 bases identical to TRBD1. V gave up 4 bases and J gave up 5 bases; unmatched junction bases: 9. The CDR3 extends over 15 amino acids. Germline V gene data show CDR1 as SGHRS and CDR2 as YFSETQ. The CDR3 DNA is TGCGCCAGCAGCCCGACAGGGGTGATGGGAGATACGCAGTATTTT. Translating it yields CASSPTGVMGDTQYF.

The genes are TRBV7-2 and TRBJ1-2, with TRBD1 matching over 8 bases. Trimming at V came to 5 bases and at J to 8 bases, leaving 7 bases not matched to a gene. The CDR3 has 13 residues. Germline CDR1 reads SGHTA; CDR2 reads FQGNSA. CDR3 loop: CASSPQGGSGYTF. CDR3 in DNA: TGTGCCAGCAGCCCACAGGGGGGATCCGGCTACACCTTC.

The V gene is TRBV3-1 (or the pseudogene TRBV3-2), the J gene TRBJ1-6; no firm D call. Deletions cut 0 bases from V and 11 bases from J, with 8 bases between. Germline assignment: CDR1 LGHDT and CDR2 YNNKEL (reference sequence). The CDR3 runs 13 residues. The CDR3 reads CASSQDGGAPLHF. For the CDR3, the DNA is TGTGCCAGCAGCCAAGACGGCGGTGCACCCCTCCACTTT.

The gene calls are TRBV7-9 and TRBJ1-1; D perhaps matches TRBD1 (5 bases). This CDR3 has 16 amino acids. Deletions cut 5 bases from V and 1 base from J, with 17 bases between. Germline V gene lookup returns CDR1 SEHNR and CDR2 FQNEAQ (reference sequence). CDR3 loop: CASSPDGGRGNTEAFF. CDR3 coding DNA: TGTGCCAGCAGCCCTGACGGGGGGAGGGGGAACACTGAAGCTTTCTTT.

J is TRBJ2-7 and V is TRBV28, with TRBD1 as a possible D gene (7 bases). The CDR3 runs to 12 residues. Trimming shortened V by 11 bases and J by 2 bases, and 13 bases separated the two germline ends. Germline V gives CDR1 MDHEN, CDR2 SYDVKM. The CDR3 DNA follows: TGTGCCGCGGGACAGAAAACCTACGAGCAGTACTTC. Its protein product is CAAGQKTYEQYF.

This chain joins TRBV2 and TRBJ2-3; D possibly corresponds to TRBD2 (6 bases). The length of the CDR3 is 14 residues. From germline, CDR1 is SNHLY and CDR2 FYNNEI. V gave up 8 bases and J gave up 4 bases, with 16 bases separating them. The CDR3 DNA is TGTGCCAGCGGGGGGACGACTAGGGCAGATACGCAGTATTTT. Its protein product is CASGGTTRADTQYF.

This clone showed up just a few times. CDR3 coding DNA: TGTGCCAGCAGCCTCCAAGTCAGCGCGGATACGCAGTATTTT. It specifies CASSLQVSADTQYF. This chain links TRBV13 with TRBJ2-3; no clear D gene. The CDR3 totals 14 residues. The V and J ends lost 5 bases and 6 bases respectively, with 15 bases between them. Germline V gives CDR1 PRHDT, CDR2 FYEKMQ (reference sequence).

The rearrangement uses TRBV30 and TRBJ1-1; D ambiguous. Germline V gene sequence: CDR1 GTSNPN, CDR2 SVGIG (reference sequence). This CDR3 has 13 amino acids. V was cut by 7 bases and J by 4 bases, with 16 bases left in between. CDR3 DNA: TGTGCCTATTACCGCATCGGAGGCACTGAAGCTTTCTTT. Amino acid sequence: CAYYRIGGTEAFF.

This clone has just a few counts. The chain carries TRBV6-5 and TRBJ2-3; TRBD1 is a possible D gene (6 bases). Per germline, CDR1 MNHEY and CDR2 SVGAGI. There are 13 residues in the CDR3. Trimming stripped 10 bases from V and 6 bases from J, with 17 bases between. The CDR3: CATQIRGVDTQYF. CDR3 bases: TGTGCCACACAAATCAGGGGCGTGGATACGCAGTATTTT.